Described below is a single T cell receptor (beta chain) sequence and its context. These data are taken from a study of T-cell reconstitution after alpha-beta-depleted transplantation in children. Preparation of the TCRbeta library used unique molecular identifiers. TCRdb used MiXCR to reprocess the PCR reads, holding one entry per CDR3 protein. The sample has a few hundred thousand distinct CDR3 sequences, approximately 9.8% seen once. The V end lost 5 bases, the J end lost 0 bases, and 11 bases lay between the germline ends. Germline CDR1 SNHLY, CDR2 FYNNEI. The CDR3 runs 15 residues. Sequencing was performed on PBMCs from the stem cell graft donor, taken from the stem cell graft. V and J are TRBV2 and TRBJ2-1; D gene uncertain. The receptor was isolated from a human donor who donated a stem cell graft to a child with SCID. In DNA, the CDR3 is TGTGCCAGCAGTTTAGAGGACGTCTCCTACAATGAGCAGTTCTTC. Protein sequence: CASSLEDVSYNEQFF.